This T cell receptor (beta chain) appears in the sequencing data of a study of cytomegalovirus exposure and HLA in healthy donors. Background on the study: The 666 first-cohort repertoires shared a platform with the approximately 120 validation repertoires, as reported in a later analysis.

Here immunoSEQ multiplex PCR was the method, and the copy in TCRdb shows in-frame clones only, minus some. The table includes about 250,000 clones, about 90% detected once. In germline, CDR1 is SGHDT, CDR2 YYEEEE. V was cut by 5 bases and J by 7 bases, with 11 bases left in between. This CDR3 has 12 residues. With respect to this clone: Its antigen is currently unknown.

Study conclusions and caveats: Cytomegalovirus association was assigned to approximately 160 TCR beta chains.

The V and J genes are TRBV5-6 and TRBJ2-3; D remains ambiguous. The origin of this receptor is a man in his late teens or twenties in good health and CMV-seropositive. The sample taken for sequencing was PBMCs. The CDR3 protein is CASSRVANTQYF. The DNA of the CDR3 is TGTGCCAGCAGTCGCGTTGCGAATACGCAGTATTTT.